The 6 T cell receptor beta chains in this list originate from one sample, sequenced in a study of cytotoxic CD8 clonotypes in ibrutinib-treated CLL listed by TCRdb under 2021. Receptors were amplified or captured by the immunoSEQ multiplex PCR assay. Here the immuneACCESS table is served through TCRdb, limited to in-frame sequences with V and J called. Missing clones are a known gap in these copies; in checked studies unresolved V genes cover under half, and the rest lacks a known reason. The sample table lists 150,000 or so clones, around 82% of them with a count of one. Clones ranked in the top ten supply roughly 7.2% of the sample. This sample comprised PBMCs, obtained after 36 months of ibrutinib treatment. These receptors came from a human donor with chronic lymphocytic leukemia.

The CDR3 loop reads CASSFKSWGGYTF. DNA of the CDR3: TGTGCCAGCAGTTTTAAGTCTTGGGGGGGCTACACCTTC. The chain recombines TRBV27 with TRBJ1-2, with TRBD1 as a possible D gene (5 bases). CDR1 is MNHEY and CDR2 is SMNVEV in the germline V gene (reference sequence). The CDR3 loop spans 13 amino acids. Deletions cut 3 bases from V and 8 bases from J, with 13 bases between.

This sequence joins TRBV4-2 and TRBJ2-5; no reliable D call. The CDR3 contains 12 residues. V was pared by 0 bases and J by 5 bases, with 4 bases between. The germline gives CDR1 LGHNA, CDR2 YNFKEQ. The CDR3 region is CASSQERETQYF. The CDR3 region has the DNA TGTGCCAGCAGCCAAGAGCGCGAGACCCAGTACTTC.

CDR3 in DNA: TGCGCCAGCAGCGATTCGCAGACCTCTGGAAACACCATATATTTT. It encodes CASSDSQTSGNTIYF. The V call is TRBV5-1, the J call TRBJ1-3; D is uncertain. Germline CDR1 reads SGHRS; CDR2 reads YFSETQ. V was cut by 4 bases and J by 0 bases, with 11 bases left in between. This CDR3 is built from 15 residues.

This clone was seen just once. This rearrangement joins TRBV30 to TRBJ2-7, with 7 bases matching TRBD2. V shed 4 bases and J 5 bases; nucleotides not matched to a gene: 11. The CDR3 spans 14 residues. The germline V gene has CDR1 GTSNPN and CDR2 SVGIG (reference sequence). The CDR3 region is CAWNYGGSLHEQYF. CDR3 DNA sequence: TGTGCCTGGAATTATGGCGGGAGTCTCCACGAGCAGTACTTC. The full variable domain, completed using reference TRBV30 and TRBJ2-7, is SQTIHQWPATLVQPVGSPLSLECTVEGTSNPNLYWYRQAAGRGLQLLFYSVGIGQISSEVPQNLSASRPQDRQFILSSKKLLLSDSGFYLCAWNYGGSLHEQYFGPGTRLTVT.

The rearrangement uses TRBV4-1 and TRBJ2-7; D remains unclear. Trimming cost V 1 base and J 1 base, with 8 bases left between them. CDR1 and CDR2 (germline): MGHRA, YSYEKL. CDR3 length: 14 residues. The CDR3 nucleotides are TGCGCCAGCAGCCAAGGCAGAATGTCCTACGAGCAGTACTTC. This sequence encodes CASSQGRMSYEQYF.

The chain recombines TRBV29-1 with TRBJ2-3, with TRBD2 matching 7 bases. Trimming at V came to 5 bases and at J to 6 bases, leaving 14 bases not matched to a gene. Germline CDR1 and CDR2: SQVTM and ANQGSEA. CDR3 length: 15 residues. CDR3 nucleotide sequence: TGCAGCGTTTCTGGACGTGGGGGAGGGCTGGATACGCAGTATTTT. The encoded protein is CSVSGRGGGLDTQYF.